This T cell receptor beta chain was captured in a study of cytomegalovirus exposure and HLA in healthy donors. Germline assignment: CDR1 SGHNT and CDR2 YYREEE (reference sequence). The length of the CDR3 is 17 residues. Trimming took 4 bases from V and 1 from J; bases not matched to a gene: 13. The PCR employed 60 Vbeta primers together with 13 Jbeta primers. This table comes from immunoSEQ multiplex PCR, and its TCRdb copy is limited to in-frame clones, with some not included. The sample contains roughly 100,000 clones, about 70% of which appear only once. The sequence was obtained from a female donor in good health and CMV-seronegative. The rearrangement uses TRBV5-4 and TRBJ2-7, with 8 bases matching TRBD2. Sample: PBMCs. CDR3: CASSPPVSGGASYEQYF. The CDR3 coding sequence is TGTGCCAGCAGCCCCCCGGTATCCGGGGGGGCATCCTACGAGCAGTACTTC.